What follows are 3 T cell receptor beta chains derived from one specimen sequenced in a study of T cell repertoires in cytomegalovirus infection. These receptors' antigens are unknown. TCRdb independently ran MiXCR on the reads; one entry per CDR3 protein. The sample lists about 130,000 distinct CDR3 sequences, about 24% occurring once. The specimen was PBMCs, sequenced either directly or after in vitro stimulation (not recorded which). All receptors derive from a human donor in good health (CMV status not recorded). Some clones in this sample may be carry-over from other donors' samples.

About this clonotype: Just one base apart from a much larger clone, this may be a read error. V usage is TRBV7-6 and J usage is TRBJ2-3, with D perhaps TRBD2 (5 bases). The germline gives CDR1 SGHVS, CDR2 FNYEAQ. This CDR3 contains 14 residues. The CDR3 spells CSSSLWLASDTQYF. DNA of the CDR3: TGTTCCAGCAGCTTATGGCTAGCTTCTGATACGCAGTATTTT.

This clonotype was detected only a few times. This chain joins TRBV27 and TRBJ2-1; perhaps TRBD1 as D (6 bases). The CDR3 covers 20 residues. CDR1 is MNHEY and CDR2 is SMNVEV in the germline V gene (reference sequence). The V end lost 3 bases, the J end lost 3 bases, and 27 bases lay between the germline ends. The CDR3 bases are TGTGCCAGCAGTTTGATCCATAGACAGGCCTCCCCACTACTCTACAATGAGCAGTTCTTC. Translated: CASSLIHRQASPLLYNEQFF.

The CDR3 reads CASREGRSTDTQYF. CDR3 nucleotides: TGTGCCAGCAGGGAGGGACGGAGCACAGATACGCAGTATTTT. This sequence joins TRBV12-3 or TRBV12-4 and TRBJ2-3, with D perhaps matching TRBD2 (6 bases). This CDR3 has 14 residues. Trimming shortened V by 6 bases and J by 0 bases, and 10 bases separated the two germline ends.